This TCR beta chain was captured by sequencing in a study of radiotherapy plus CTLA-4 blockade in lung cancer. As to this clone: The antigen is unknown.

TCRdb's copy holds only in-frame clones and misses some; the assay was immunoSEQ multiplex PCR. The sample includes some 90,000 clones, 86% seen only once; the top ten take approximately 1.9%. This CDR3 has 15 amino acids. The V end lost 4 bases, the J end lost 5 bases, and 16 bases lay between the germline ends. Germline V CDR1 and CDR2: SGHTA, FQGTGA. The study, taken as a whole, reports: Among blood TCR repertoires after radiotherapy plus ipilimumab, tumor-derived clones expanded.

The receptor's source is a human donor with non-small cell lung cancer who had a partial response to radiotherapy plus ipilimumab. This material consisted of peripheral blood, taken from a patient treated with radiotherapy plus ipilimumab. The chain links TRBV7-3 to TRBJ2-3; D remains ambiguous. CDR3 sequence: CASSSTVGQGDTQYF. CDR3 coding DNA: TGTGCCAGCAGCTCCACAGTTGGGCAAGGAGATACGCAGTATTTT.